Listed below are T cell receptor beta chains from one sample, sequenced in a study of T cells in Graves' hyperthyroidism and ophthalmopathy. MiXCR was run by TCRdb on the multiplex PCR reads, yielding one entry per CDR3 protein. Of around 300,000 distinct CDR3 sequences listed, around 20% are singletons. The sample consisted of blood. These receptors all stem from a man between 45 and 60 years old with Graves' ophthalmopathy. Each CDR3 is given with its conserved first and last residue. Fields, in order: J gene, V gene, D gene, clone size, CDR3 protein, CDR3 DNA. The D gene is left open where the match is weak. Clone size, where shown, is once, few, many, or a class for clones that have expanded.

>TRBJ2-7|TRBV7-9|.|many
CASSLAGSGGYEQYF
TGTGCCAGCAGCTTAGCGGGGTCCGGGGGCTACGAGCAGTACTTC
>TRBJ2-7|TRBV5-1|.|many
CASSLERAPPYEQYF
TGCGCCAGCAGCTTGGAGAGGGCCCCACCCTACGAGCAGTACTTC
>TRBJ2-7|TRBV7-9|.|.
CASSPPSSRYEQYF
TGTGCCAGCAGTCCCCCTAGCTCTCGCTACGAGCAGTACTTC
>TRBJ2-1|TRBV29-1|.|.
CSPNLAVPSSYNEQFF
TGCAGCCCAAACCTGGCGGTCCCGAGCTCCTACAATGAGCAGTTCTTC
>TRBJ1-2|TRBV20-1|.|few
CSALQGNHGYTF
TGCAGTGCTCTACAGGGTAATCATGGCTACACCTTC
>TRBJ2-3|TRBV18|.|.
CASSPQGPAGTDTQYF
TGTGCCAGCTCACCACAGGGGCCGGCAGGCACAGATACGCAGTATTTT
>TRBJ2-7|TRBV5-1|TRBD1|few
CASSPGTVEQYF
TGCGCCAGCAGCCCCGGGACAGTCGAGCAGTACTTC
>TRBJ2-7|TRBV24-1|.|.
CATSDSLEDEQYF
TGTGCCACCAGTGACTCACTAGAGGACGAGCAGTACTTC
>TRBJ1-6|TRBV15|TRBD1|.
CATSRDRDRVSPLHF
TGTGCCACCAGCAGAGATAGGGACAGGGTGTCACCCCTCCACTTT
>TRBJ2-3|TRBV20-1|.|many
CSAEASDTQYF
TGCAGTGCTGAGGCATCAGATACGCAGTATTTT
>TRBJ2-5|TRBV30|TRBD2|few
CAWKRTSGSGRRETQYF
TGTGCCTGGAAGCGGACTAGCGGGAGCGGCCGACGAGAGACCCAGTACTTC
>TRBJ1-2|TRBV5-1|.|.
CASRTEPTGGYGYTF
TGCGCCAGCAGAACCGAGCCCACCGGGGGCTATGGCTACACCTTC
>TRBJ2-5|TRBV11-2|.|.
CASSLERGALGTQYF
TGTGCCAGCAGCTTAGAGAGGGGGGCCCTGGGGACCCAGTACTTC
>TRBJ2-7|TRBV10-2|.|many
CASSETLEQYF
TGCGCCAGCAGTGAGACCCTCGAGCAGTACTTC
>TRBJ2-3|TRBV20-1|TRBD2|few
CSASGAGRGRADTQYF
TGCAGTGCTAGTGGAGCGGGGAGAGGTAGGGCAGATACGCAGTATTTT
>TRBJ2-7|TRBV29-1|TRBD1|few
CSVQPGTGPHEQYF
TGCAGCGTCCAACCGGGGACAGGGCCCCACGAGCAGTACTTC
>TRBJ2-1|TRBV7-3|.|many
CASSHGIDEQFF
TGTGCCAGCAGCCACGGAATTGATGAGCAGTTCTTC
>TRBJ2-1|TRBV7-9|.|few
CASSLQAISSYNEQFF
TGTGCCAGCAGCTTACAGGCTATTTCGTCCTACAATGAGCAGTTCTTC
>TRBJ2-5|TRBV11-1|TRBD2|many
CASQTSSQETQYF
TGTGCCAGCCAGACTAGCAGCCAAGAGACCCAGTACTTC
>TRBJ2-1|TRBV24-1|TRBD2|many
CATSDRAGGTRSYNEQFF
TGTGCCACCAGTGATCGGGCGGGAGGGACCAGGTCCTACAATGAGCAGTTCTTC
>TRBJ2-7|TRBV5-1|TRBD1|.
CASSSRTGGFYEQYF
TGCGCCAGCAGCTCGAGGACAGGGGGCTTCTACGAGCAGTACTTC
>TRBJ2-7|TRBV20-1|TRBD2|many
CSARLPGLPFYEQYF
TGCAGTGCTAGACTACCGGGACTACCCTTCTACGAGCAGTACTTC
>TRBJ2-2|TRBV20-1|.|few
CSARADHTGELFF
TGCAGTGCTCGGGCGGATCACACCGGGGAGCTGTTTTTT
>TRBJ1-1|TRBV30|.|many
CAWRQGGNTEAFF
TGTGCCTGGAGACAGGGTGGGAACACTGAAGCTTTCTTT
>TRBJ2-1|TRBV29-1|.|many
CSVGPGGTYNEQFF
TGCAGCGTAGGTCCAGGGGGGACCTACAATGAGCAGTTCTTC
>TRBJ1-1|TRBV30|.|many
CAWSERRTEAFF
TGTGCCTGGAGTGAAAGAAGGACTGAAGCTTTCTTT
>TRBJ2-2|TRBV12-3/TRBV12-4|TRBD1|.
CASRRGQAPLRGVGELFF
TGTGCCAGCAGGCGAGGACAGGCGCCGCTACGCGGTGTCGGGGAGCTGTTTTTT
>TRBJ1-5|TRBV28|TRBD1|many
CASRTGVNQPQHF
TGTGCCAGCAGGACAGGGGTCAATCAGCCCCAGCATTTT
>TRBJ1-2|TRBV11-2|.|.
CASSQLKMDDYGYTF
TGTGCCAGCAGCCAATTGAAGATGGACGACTATGGCTACACCTTC
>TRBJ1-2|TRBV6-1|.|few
CASRGTARDNYGYTF
TGTGCCAGCAGAGGCACAGCCAGGGATAACTATGGCTACACCTTC
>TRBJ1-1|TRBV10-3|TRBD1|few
CAISLQGATEAFF
TGTGCCATCAGCTTACAGGGGGCCACTGAAGCTTTCTTT
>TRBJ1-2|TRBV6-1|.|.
CASSEGKEEWYGYTF
TGTGCCAGCAGTGAAGGTAAAGAAGAGTGGTATGGCTACACCTTC
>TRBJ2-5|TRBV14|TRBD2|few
CASRPLGLAGGAGTQYF
TGTGCCAGCCGACCCCTGGGACTAGCGGGAGGTGCTGGGACCCAGTACTTC
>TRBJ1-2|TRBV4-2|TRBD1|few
CASRKALDRVGYYGYTF
TGTGCCAGCAGAAAGGCTTTGGACAGGGTGGGATACTATGGCTACACCTTC
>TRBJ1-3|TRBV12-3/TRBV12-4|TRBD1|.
CASSTGGLGNTIYF
TGTGCCAGCAGTACAGGGGGCCTTGGAAACACCATATATTTT
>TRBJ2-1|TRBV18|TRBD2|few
CASSPTSGRVDEQFF
TGTGCCAGCTCACCGACTAGCGGGAGAGTTGATGAGCAGTTCTTC
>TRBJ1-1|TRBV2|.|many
CASSVQDNTEAFF
TGTGCCAGCAGTGTACAGGACAACACTGAAGCTTTCTTT
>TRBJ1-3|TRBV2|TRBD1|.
CASSETGGTGNTIYF
TGTGCCAGCAGTGAAACAGGGGGCACTGGAAACACCATATATTTT
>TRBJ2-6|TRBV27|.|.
CASSLLGAGANVLTF
TGTGCCAGCAGTTTATTGGGGGCAGGGGCCAACGTCCTGACTTTC
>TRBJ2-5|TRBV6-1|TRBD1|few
CASSHPGQARGDQYF
TGTGCCAGCAGCCACCCCGGACAGGCGCGAGGTGACCAGTACTTC
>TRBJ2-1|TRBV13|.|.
CASSHSGRGRSEQFF
TGTGCCAGCAGCCATAGCGGCCGGGGCCGTAGTGAGCAGTTCTTC
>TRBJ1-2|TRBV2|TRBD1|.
CASRATGANYGYTF
TGTGCCAGCAGGGCGACAGGGGCCAACTATGGCTACACCTTC
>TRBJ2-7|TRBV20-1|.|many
CSARDGGAALAGYEQYF
TGCAGTGCTAGAGATGGAGGGGCCGCGCTAGCAGGGTACGAGCAGTACTTC
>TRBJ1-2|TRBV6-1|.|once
CASSEAGTPNYGYTF
TGTGCCAGCAGTGAAGCCGGGACACCAAACTATGGCTACACCTTC
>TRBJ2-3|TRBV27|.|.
CASNRGRLRDTQYF
TGTGCCAGCAACCGTGGGCGTCTACGAGATACGCAGTATTTT
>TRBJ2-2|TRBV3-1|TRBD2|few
CASTDLSHSGRNTGELFF
TGTGCCAGCACCGACCTTTCCCATAGCGGGCGCAACACCGGGGAGCTGTTTTTT
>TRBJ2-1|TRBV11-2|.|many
CASSLRPDYEQFF
TGTGCCAGCAGCTTAAGGCCTGATTATGAGCAGTTCTTC
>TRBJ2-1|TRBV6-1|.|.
CASQIRYEQFF
TGTGCCAGTCAAATCCGCTACGAGCAGTTCTTC
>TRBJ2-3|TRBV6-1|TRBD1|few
CASRDGTGLTDTQYF
TGTGCCAGCAGGGACGGGACAGGCCTAACAGATACGCAGTATTTT